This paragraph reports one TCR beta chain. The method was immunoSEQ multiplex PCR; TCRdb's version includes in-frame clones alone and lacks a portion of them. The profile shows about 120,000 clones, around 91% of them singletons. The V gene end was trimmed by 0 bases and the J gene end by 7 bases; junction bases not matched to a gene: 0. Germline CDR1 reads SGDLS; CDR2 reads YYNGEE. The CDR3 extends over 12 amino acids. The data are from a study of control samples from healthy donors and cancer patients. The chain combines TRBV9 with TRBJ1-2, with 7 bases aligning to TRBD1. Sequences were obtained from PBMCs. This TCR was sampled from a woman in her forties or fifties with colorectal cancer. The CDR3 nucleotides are TGTGCCAGCAGCGTAGACAGGGGTGGCTACACCTTC. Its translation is CASSVDRGGYTF.